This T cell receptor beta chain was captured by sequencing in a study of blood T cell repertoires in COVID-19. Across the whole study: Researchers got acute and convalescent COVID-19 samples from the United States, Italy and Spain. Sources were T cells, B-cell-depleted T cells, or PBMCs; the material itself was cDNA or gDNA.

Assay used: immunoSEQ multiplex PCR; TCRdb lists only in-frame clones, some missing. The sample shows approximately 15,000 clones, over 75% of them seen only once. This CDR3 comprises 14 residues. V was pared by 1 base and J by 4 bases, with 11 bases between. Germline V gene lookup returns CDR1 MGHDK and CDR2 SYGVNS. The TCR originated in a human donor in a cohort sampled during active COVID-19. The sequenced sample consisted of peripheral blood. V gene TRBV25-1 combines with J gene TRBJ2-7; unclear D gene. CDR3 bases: TGTGCCAGCAGTGAATGGGCAGGCCCATACGAGCAGTACTTC. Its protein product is CASSEWAGPYEQYF.